One and the same sample provided the 12 T cell receptor beta chains below, sequenced in a study of shared clonotypes between healthy human individuals. Generated by immunoSEQ multiplex PCR, the TCRdb table keeps only in-frame clones and is missing some. The sample holds around 700,000 clones, about three quarters seen once. Sequencing input: memory CD4+ T cells sorted from blood. Documented subset: CD45RA-negative fraction. These TCRs come from a woman aged 30 to 39 in good health.

V and J are TRBV30 and TRBJ1-1; D gene ambiguous. The CDR3 loop spans 12 amino acids. Trimming stripped 1 base from V and 4 bases from J, with 7 bases between. Looked up from germline, CDR1 is GTSNPN and CDR2 is SVGIG (reference sequence). CDR3 in amino acids: CAWSAGVTEAFF. The CDR3 coding sequence is TGTGCCTGGAGTGCTGGGGTCACTGAAGCTTTCTTT.

This clone was detected a few times. The V call is TRBV7-9, the J call TRBJ2-3, with 7 bases lining up with TRBD2. V shed 2 bases and J 4 bases; nucleotides not matched to a gene: 6. The germline gives CDR1 SEHNR, CDR2 FQNEAQ (reference sequence). CDR3 length equals 15 residues. The CDR3 loop reads CASSLSLAGADTQYF. CDR3 DNA sequence: TGTGCCAGCAGCTTAAGCCTTGCGGGAGCAGATACGCAGTATTTT. The whole variable domain, filled in from reference TRBV7-9 and TRBJ2-3, reads DTGVSQNPRHKITKRGQNVTFRCDPISEHNRLYWYRQTLGQGPEFLTYFQNEAQLEKSRLLSDRFSAERPKGSFSTLEIQRTEQGDSAMYLCASSLSLAGADTQYFGPGTRLTVL.

The chain links TRBV28 to TRBJ1-3; TRBD1 agrees at 8 bases. Germline values: CDR1 MDHEN, CDR2 SYDVKM. J gave up 4 bases and V 6 bases, and 5 bases lay outside the gene matches. The CDR3 sequence is 14 residues long. The CDR3 nucleotides read TGTGCCAGCAGCGGAAGGACAGGGGGAAACACCATATATTTT. This sequence encodes CASSGRTGGNTIYF.

V and J are TRBV5-1 and TRBJ2-7; 9 nucleotides agree with TRBD1. The CDR3 runs 16 residues. The germline gives CDR1 SGHRS, CDR2 YFSETQ. With 0 bases clipped from V and 5 bases from J, the junction kept 9 bases outside the gene matches. CDR3 sequence (DNA): TGCGCCAGCAGCTTGGCCTCCGGGACAGGGACCAACGAGCAGTACTTC. Translation gives CASSLASGTGTNEQYF.

V and J are TRBV9 and TRBJ1-4, with TRBD1 identical over 7 bases. V was clipped by 0 bases and J by 0 bases; unmatched bases: 2. The CDR3 sequence is 16 residues long. Germline assignment: CDR1 SGDLS and CDR2 YYNGEE. As DNA, the CDR3 is TGTGCCAGCAGCGTAGCGCAGGGGGCAACTAATGAAAAACTGTTTTTT. Protein sequence: CASSVAQGATNEKLFF.

This clone was counted many times. The rearrangement uses TRBV6-4 and TRBJ2-7, with 8 bases matching TRBD2. V dropped 7 bases and J dropped 0; count of bases not matched to a gene: 8. The CDR3 runs 15 residues. Germline-derived CDR1 and CDR2 are MRHNA and SNTAGT. This CDR3 reads CASISSGRISYEQYF. CDR3 nucleotide sequence: TGTGCCAGCATCTCCAGCGGGAGAATCTCCTACGAGCAGTACTTC.

With respect to this clone: Additional DNA sequences in this sample encode the identical CDR3. V gene TRBV27 combines with J gene TRBJ2-7; D might be TRBD2 (6 bases). Trimming left V 2 bases short and J 3 bases short, with 8 bases between. This CDR3 spans 13 amino acids. Per germline, CDR1 MNHEY and CDR2 SMNVEV (reference sequence). The CDR3 sequence is CASSLKEGYEQYF. In DNA, the CDR3 is TGTGCCAGCAGTTTAAAGGAGGGCTACGAGCAGTACTTC.

J is TRBJ2-7 and V is TRBV19; 9 nucleotides match TRBD1. The germline CDR1 and CDR2 sequences are LNHDA and SQIVND (reference sequence). With V trimmed by 9 bases and J by 4 bases, 4 bases remained unmatched. CDR3 size: 12 residues. The CDR3 bases are TGTGCCAGGAGACAGGGGGGATACGAGCAGTACTTC. Amino acid sequence: CARRQGGYEQYF.

This sequence joins TRBV5-4 and TRBJ1-4, with D possibly matching TRBD1 (6 bases). This CDR3 region has 14 residues. Trimming cost V 4 bases and J 5 bases, with 12 bases left between them. Germline CDR1 reads SGHNT; CDR2 reads YYREEE (reference sequence). The CDR3 protein is CASSNGQSNEKLFF. CDR3 coding DNA: TGTGCCAGCAGCAACGGACAGTCCAATGAAAAACTGTTTTTT.

The chain uses TRBV28 and TRBJ2-7; 7 bases map to TRBD1. The CDR3 sequence is 15 residues long. V was pared by 2 bases and J by 5 bases, with 9 bases of the junction left unmatched. Germline V gene sequence: CDR1 MDHEN, CDR2 SYDVKM. CDR3 sequence: CASSLGGQKAHEQYF. The CDR3 nucleotides are TGTGCCAGCAGTTTAGGGGGACAGAAAGCACACGAGCAGTACTTC.

The genes are TRBV7-9 and TRBJ2-3; TRBD1 or TRBD2 may be the D gene (5 bases each). The CDR3 contains 14 residues. Deletions cut 5 bases from V and 0 bases from J, with 9 bases between. Per germline, CDR1 SEHNR and CDR2 FQNEAQ (reference sequence). CDR3 nucleotides: TGTGCCAGCAGCCTCCGGGACAGCACAGATACGCAGTATTTT. Translating gives CASSLRDSTDTQYF.

V and J are TRBV11-2 and TRBJ2-7, with 11 bases aligning to TRBD1. The length of the CDR3 is 17 residues. The germline CDR1 and CDR2 sequences are SGHAT and FQNNGV. V was clipped by 0 bases and J by 3 bases; unmatched bases: 7. CDR3 region: CASSLDQGQGGSYEQYF. The CDR3 DNA reads TGTGCCAGCAGCTTAGATCAGGGACAGGGGGGAAGCTACGAGCAGTACTTC.